This paragraph covers one T cell receptor beta chain sequence. Investigators took RNA and DNA out together from 20-30 mg of unsorted bulk tissue. Those sampled were patients whose primary liver carcinoma was treated by surgical resection. V lost 5 bases, J lost 12 bases, and 14 bases lay in between. The CDR3 runs to 12 residues. The germline V gene encodes CDR1 MDHEN and CDR2 SYDVKM. These data are taken from a study of tumor-infiltrating lymphocytes in primary liver carcinoma. Study information: The patients comprised men and women between the ages of 30 and 69 years. About 3.5 to 7.5 million productive TCRbeta reads were obtained from the samples, with similar numbers across tissue types.

The authors made TCR beta cDNA from around 500 ng total RNA with a constant-region primer. Three nested multiplex PCR rounds of slightly modified ARM-PCR generated TCR beta libraries. A C-beta reverse primer and TRBV1-TRBV30 forward primers served in each of the first two PCR rounds, at 10 cycles apiece. TCRdb reprocessed the multiplex PCR reads via MiXCR and lists one record per CDR3 protein. The sample shows under 25,000 distinct CDR3 sequences, approximately 77% of them seen only once. The clonotype was recovered from a woman between 25 and 40 years old with primary liver carcinoma and hepatitis B virus infection. Input material: liver tumor tissue from sampling region 5. Subset noted: tumor region T5, tumor centre. The chain has TRBV28 and TRBJ1-5; D ambiguous. The CDR3 DNA sequence: TGTGCCAGCAGTGTCTCCGGGCCATACCAGCATTTT. Translation: CASSVSGPYQHF.